This TCR beta chain is from a study of shared clonotypes between healthy human individuals. Per germline, CDR1 SGHTS and CDR2 YDEGEE. V lost 4 bases and J lost 0, with 14 bases in between. This CDR3 contains 16 residues. HIV-negative, healthy adults without recent acute infections or vaccinations were the donors. Sequencing was at deep level. Replicate PCRs run on sorted subsets employed 200 ng DNA, 30,000 to 35,000 T cell genomes. Original processing notes: From ImmunoSEQ came sequences covering only the junction and carrying no quality scores, so filtering differed. Produced via immunoSEQ multiplex PCR; TCRdb's table is partial and in-frame only. V, J and clone size are taken as reported in that table, and D and trimming were inferred from the DNA itself. The sample shows about 1.1 million clones, about 72% of them seen only once.

The chain recombines TRBV5-8 with TRBJ1-5; D uncertain. The sequenced sample consisted of memory CD4+ T cells from PBMCs. Stated subset: CD45RA-negative fraction. The TCR sequence derives from a man between 18 and 29 years old in good health. Some clones in this sample may be carry-over from other donors' samples. CDR3 amino acids: CASSRSGFYSNQPQHF. In nucleotides, the CDR3 is TGTGCCAGCAGCCGAAGTGGATTCTATAGCAATCAGCCCCAGCATTTT.